This TCR beta chain was obtained from a study of shared clonotypes between healthy human individuals. Findings of the study overall: Owing to a small donor count, the genetic and exposure-history diversity represented was limited.

V was shortened by 5 bases and J by 4 bases, with 11 bases between the two germline ends. The length of the CDR3 is 14 residues. Germline CDR1 SNHLY, CDR2 FYNNEI. Each subset's genomic DNA was shared equally among a number of immunoSEQ plates. Repertoires were generated with immunoSEQ multiplex PCR, while TCRdb's copy carries only in-frame clones and drops some. The data hold some 1,600,000 clones, with 95% to 99% observed a single time. Points on this clone: The target antigen is unknown.

Sequenced: naive CD4+ T cells sorted from blood. The subset denotes: CD45RA+ positively selected. The gene calls are TRBV2 and TRBJ1-4, with D possibly matching TRBD1 (5 bases). The source is a man aged 25 to 40 in good health. CDR3 nucleotides: TGTGCCAGCAGTCCGGACAAGCGTAATGAAAAACTGTTTTTT. Translated, it gives CASSPDKRNEKLFF.